This is a list of T cell receptor beta chains from one sample in a study of regulatory T cells in long-lasting Graves disease. TCRdb ran MiXCR on the multiplex PCR reads and lists one entry per CDR3 protein. The sample lists about 290,000 distinct CDR3 sequences, roughly a fifth occurring once. The sequencing here drew on peripheral blood mononuclear cells (PBMCs), taken when the disease was refractory, from a patient treated with antithyroid drugs. These receptors all stem from a female donor with Graves disease. Both conserved end residues are part of each CDR3. A D gene is named only where the DNA matches it firmly. A clone size is listed for some rows: how often the clone was seen (once, few, many), or a class if it is expanded.

clone size	V gene	J gene	D gene	CDR3 protein	CDR3 DNA
-	TRBV14	TRBJ2-6	-	CASSQDLASGANVLTF	TGTGCCAGCAGCCAAGATTTGGCTTCTGGGGCCAACGTCCTGACTTTC
few	TRBV4-3	TRBJ1-4	-	CASSQDWAGPNEKLFF	TGCGCCAGCAGCCAAGATTGGGCAGGCCCTAATGAAAAACTGTTTTTT
many	TRBV6-2/TRBV6-3	TRBJ2-2	-	CASSYSTWTGELFF	TGTGCCAGCAGTTACTCGACGTGGACCGGGGAGCTGTTTTTT
many	TRBV28	TRBJ1-1	-	CASSRMNTEAFF	TGTGCCAGCAGCCGGATGAACACTGAAGCTTTCTTT
-	TRBV4-3	TRBJ2-4	-	CASSQVRQLAKNIQYF	TGCGCCAGCAGCCAAGTTCGACAGTTAGCCAAAAACATTCAGTACTTC
-	TRBV9	TRBJ1-6	-	CASSDPGDNSPLHF	TGTGCCAGCAGCGACCCGGGGGATAATTCACCCCTCCACTTT
many	TRBV9	TRBJ2-7	TRBD2	CASSLGTSGSSYEQYF	TGTGCCAGCAGCTTAGGGACTAGCGGAAGCTCCTACGAGCAGTACTTC
many	TRBV28	TRBJ2-7	TRBD2	CASSSRLTSGRAHEQYF	TGTGCCAGCAGTTCAAGACTGACTAGCGGGAGGGCCCACGAGCAGTACTTC
-	TRBV27	TRBJ2-7	-	CASSFRGANYEQYF	TGTGCCAGCAGTTTTAGGGGGGCCAACTACGAGCAGTACTTC
few	TRBV29-1	TRBJ1-1	-	CSVVVALNTEAFF	TGCAGCGTTGTGGTGGCACTGAACACTGAAGCTTTCTTT
many	TRBV6-1	TRBJ1-6	-	CASSRGLHNSPLHF	TGTGCCAGCAGCAGGGGACTCCATAATTCACCCCTCCACTTT
few	TRBV7-9	TRBJ2-2	TRBD2	CASSLVAGRAGATGELFF	TGTGCCAGCAGCTTAGTTGCGGGGCGAGCGGGAGCCACCGGGGAGCTGTTTTTT
few	TRBV19	TRBJ2-7	TRBD1	CASSMGQGAYEQYF	TGTGCCAGTAGTATGGGACAGGGGGCCTACGAGCAGTACTTC
-	TRBV19	TRBJ1-1	TRBD1	CASRTGRTEAFF	TGTGCCAGTCGGACAGGTCGCACTGAAGCTTTCTTT
few	TRBV5-1	TRBJ1-1	-	CASRLPGDTEAFF	TGCGCCAGCCGTCTTCCCGGGGACACTGAAGCTTTCTTT
-	TRBV19	TRBJ1-6	-	CASRVANSPLHF	TGTGCCAGCCGGGTCGCCAATTCACCCCTCCACTTT
many	TRBV11-2	TRBJ1-3	TRBD1	CASSQTGVGNTIYF	TGTGCCAGCAGCCAGACAGGGGTTGGAAACACCATATATTTT
many	TRBV6-1	TRBJ1-2	-	CASRQGGYGYTF	TGTGCCAGCAGACAGGGAGGCTATGGCTACACCTTC
many	TRBV28	TRBJ1-1	-	CASSLLDGGNTEAFF	TGTGCCAGCAGTTTATTAGACGGGGGGAACACTGAAGCTTTCTTT
-	TRBV5-5	TRBJ2-7	TRBD1	CASSLGGQAGIEQYF	TGTGCCAGCAGCTTGGGGGGACAGGCCGGCATCGAGCAGTACTTC
-	TRBV6-1	TRBJ2-5	-	CASSRIGPAGETQYF	TGTGCCAGCAGTCGTATTGGGCCAGCAGGAGAGACCCAGTACTTC
-	TRBV18	TRBJ1-1	-	CASSPLWQINTEAFF	TGTGCCAGCTCACCACTTTGGCAGATAAACACTGAAGCTTTCTTT
few	TRBV7-3	TRBJ1-1	-	CASSADEYTEAFF	TGTGCCAGCAGCGCTGACGAGTACACTGAAGCTTTCTTT
-	TRBV19	TRBJ1-1	-	CASSMTSYTEAFF	TGTGCCAGTAGTATGACCTCCTACACTGAAGCTTTCTTT
-	TRBV28	TRBJ1-2	TRBD1	CASSLGTGIKGYTF	TGTGCCAGCAGTCTCGGGACAGGGATAAAGGGCTACACCTTC
-	TRBV5-5	TRBJ1-2	TRBD1	CASSNGQALTSYGYTF	TGTGCCAGCAGCAACGGACAGGCCCTGACTTCCTATGGCTACACCTTC
-	TRBV5-1	TRBJ1-1	-	CASSLGNLNTEAFF	TGCGCCAGCAGCTTGGGGAACCTGAACACTGAAGCTTTCTTT
few	TRBV19	TRBJ1-2	-	CASSIIGSGYTF	TGTGCCAGTAGTATTATTGGGAGCGGCTACACCTTC
many	TRBV11-2	TRBJ2-7	-	CASSLLKRAYEQYF	TGTGCCAGCAGCTTACTAAAGCGGGCCTACGAGCAGTACTTC
-	TRBV30	TRBJ2-7	TRBD1	CAWSPGQGIYEQYF	TGTGCCTGGAGTCCGGGACAGGGGATCTACGAGCAGTACTTC
few	TRBV29-1	TRBJ2-7	TRBD2	CSVRLAGHSYEQYF	TGCAGCGTAAGACTAGCGGGACACTCCTACGAGCAGTACTTC
many	TRBV20-1	TRBJ1-5	-	CSARDIGRLGQPQHF	TGCAGTGCTAGAGATATTGGCAGGCTGGGGCAGCCCCAGCATTTT
many	TRBV28	TRBJ1-2	-	CASSRGGASGYTF	TGTGCCAGCAGCCGTGGTGGGGCTTCTGGCTACACCTTC
many	TRBV7-3	TRBJ1-1	-	CASSLLGQNTEAFF	TGTGCCAGCAGCTTACTGGGGCAAAACACTGAAGCTTTCTTT
many	TRBV2	TRBJ2-7	TRBD1	CASRLQSGQGLYEQYF	TGTGCCAGCAGATTACAATCCGGACAGGGGTTATACGAGCAGTACTTC
many	TRBV10-1	TRBJ1-5	TRBD1	CASSDSLRDRDHNQPQHF	TGCGCCAGCAGTGACTCTCTGAGGGACAGGGACCATAATCAGCCCCAGCATTTT
-	TRBV14	TRBJ2-7	TRBD2	CASSWATSGAYEQYF	TGTGCCAGCAGCTGGGCGACTAGCGGGGCGTACGAGCAGTACTTC
-	TRBV6-1	TRBJ1-5	-	CASSGARSNQPQHF	TGTGCCAGCAGTGGGGCGCGAAGCAATCAGCCCCAGCATTTT
many	TRBV6-5	TRBJ2-7	TRBD1	CASSYASTGSSYEQYF	TGTGCCAGCAGTTACGCTTCGACAGGGTCCAGCTACGAGCAGTACTTC
few	TRBV6-5	TRBJ1-1	-	CASSYGVGEKAFF	TGTGCCAGCAGTTACGGGGTCGGCGAAAAAGCTTTCTTT
many	TRBV5-1	TRBJ2-7	TRBD1	CASSPSDRSREQYF	TGCGCCAGCAGCCCATCGGACAGGTCGAGGGAGCAGTACTTC
-	TRBV6-1	TRBJ1-1	-	CASRRGRDTEAFF	TGTGCCAGCAGAAGGGGTAGGGACACTGAAGCTTTCTTT
-	TRBV7-9	TRBJ1-2	-	CASSSQAPKSGYTF	TGTGCCAGCAGCTCCCAGGCCCCGAAGAGTGGCTACACCTTC
many	TRBV7-8	TRBJ2-7	-	CASSSIMRGEQYF	TGTGCCAGCAGCTCGATTATGCGGGGCGAGCAGTACTTC